This T cell receptor beta chain was sequenced in a study of T-cell memory formation after mild COVID-19. Study results and limitations: CD4/CD8 balance held among clones contracting day 15 to 85, and later expanders leaned CD4+. The main location of contracting CD4+ clones was CM and EM, and that of contracting CD8+ clones was EMRA.

Sample barcodes and UMIs were carried by the TCR alpha and TCR beta cDNA libraries that 5'RACE generated with constant-segment primers. MiXCR, run by TCRdb on the 5' RACE reads, gives a single entry per CDR3 protein. The table records over 350,000 distinct CDR3 sequences, about 16% of them present only once. Germline CDR1 is MNHEY and CDR2 is SVGEGT. V dropped 2 bases and J dropped 3; count of bases not matched to a gene: 14. The CDR3 consists of 19 residues. About this clonotype itself: Its antigen is as yet unknown.

This sequence originates from a man aged 18-30 years who had mild COVID-19 (a few samples of this study predate the infection). Cell type and time point are not known. This chain uses TRBV6-2 or TRBV6-3 with TRBJ2-1, with TRBD2 identical over 9 bases. The sample taken for sequencing was PBMCs or a T cell subset sorted from them (not recorded which). This CDR3 reads CASSYEGVTAGGVYNEQFF. CDR3 sequence (DNA): TGTGCCAGCAGTTACGAAGGTGTTACGGCGGGGGGGGTCTACAATGAGCAGTTCTTC.